One sample yielded the 17 T cell receptor beta chains listed below, sequenced in a study of early T cells in non-severe SARS-CoV-2 infection. One entry per CDR3 protein results from TCRdb running MiXCR on the 5' RACE reads. The data contain 33,000 or so distinct CDR3 sequences, around 6% of them singletons. Material: whole blood. These receptors all stem from an adult who was a healthcare worker with PCR-confirmed SARS-CoV-2 infection or an uninfected control (not recorded which).

This chain links TRBV12-3 or TRBV12-4 with TRBJ1-6; no firm D call. V lost 3 bases, J lost 10 bases, and 13 bases lay in between. The CDR3 has 14 amino acids. CDR3 sequence reads: CASSLGPKESPLHF. Here the CDR3 DNA reads TGTGCCAGCAGTTTGGGCCCTAAGGAGTCACCCCTCCACTTT.

The chain joins TRBV6-6 to TRBJ2-1, with TRBD2 matching 7 bases. The trim removed 6 bases at V and 1 base at J, leaving 9 bases unmatched. This CDR3 contains 16 residues. The germline CDR1 and CDR2 sequences are MNHNY and SVGAGI (reference sequence). This chain's CDR3 is CASRAPSGPSYNEQFF. The CDR3 coding sequence is TGTGCCAGCAGAGCCCCTAGCGGCCCTTCCTACAATGAGCAGTTCTTC.

This clonotype is medium-sized (0.01 to 0.1%). V is TRBV12-3 or TRBV12-4 and J is TRBJ1-1; D is unresolved. CDR3 size: 15 residues. Trimming stripped 1 base from V and 4 bases from J, with 13 bases between. The CDR3 nucleotides are TGTGCCAGCAGTTTAGGCCTCCACCCCAGCACTGAAGCTTTCTTT. Translating it yields CASSLGLHPSTEAFF.

Ten or more counts support this clonotype. The chain employs TRBV7-2 and TRBJ2-5; 8 bases line up with TRBD1. This CDR3 region has 15 residues. Germline V gene data show CDR1 as SGHTA and CDR2 as FQGNSA. V shed 2 bases and J 4 bases; nucleotides not matched to a gene: 6. The CDR3 nucleotides read TGTGCCAGCAGCTTACAGGGGGCATCAGGAGAGACCCAGTACTTC. This sequence encodes CASSLQGASGETQYF.

At least ten counts were recorded for this clonotype. The chain has TRBV7-2 and TRBJ1-1; perhaps TRBD1 as D (6 bases). There are 18 residues in the CDR3. The germline CDR1 and CDR2 sequences are SGHTA and FQGNSA. V was cut by 5 bases and J by 0 bases, with 22 bases left in between. CDR3 sequence reads: CASSARGAGWDLNTEAFF. The CDR3 bases are TGTGCCAGCAGCGCAAGGGGGGCAGGATGGGACTTGAACACTGAAGCTTTCTTT.

This clonotype came up many times. This chain joins TRBV19 and TRBJ1-1; maybe TRBD1 (5 bases). Germline V CDR1 and CDR2: LNHDA, SQIVND (reference sequence). V was shortened by 7 bases and J by 4 bases, with 19 bases between the two germline ends. CDR3 length: 15 amino acids. The CDR3 nucleotides read TGTGCCAGTACCCCTCGGAGGGGAGCGATCACTGAAGCTTTCTTT. Its translation: CASTPRRGAITEAFF.

The V gene is TRBV27, the J gene TRBJ1-6; 7 bases line up with TRBD1. Trimming at V came to 8 bases and at J to 8 bases, leaving 9 bases not matched to a gene. This CDR3 has 14 residues. CDR1 is MNHEY, CDR2 SMNVEV, per germline (reference sequence). The CDR3 nucleotides read TGTGCCAGCCGGGTAGGGGGCAGAGATTCACCCCTCCACTTT. Amino acid sequence: CASRVGGRDSPLHF.

The chain employs TRBV5-1 and TRBJ1-1; D not resolved. Per the germline V gene, CDR1 is SGHRS and CDR2 is YFSETQ. The CDR3 spans 13 residues. V lost 5 bases and J lost 1, with 9 bases in between. The CDR3 loop reads CASSPERNTEAFF. The CDR3 DNA is TGCGCCAGCAGTCCAGAAAGGAACACTGAAGCTTTCTTT. Variable domain in full (rest from reference TRBV5-1 and TRBJ1-1): KAGVTQTPRYLIKTRGQQVTLSCSPISGHRSVSWYQQTPGQGLQFLFEYFSETQRNKGNFPGRFSGRQFSNSRSEMNVSTLELGDSALYLCASSPERNTEAFFGQGTRLTVV.

The table lists this clonotype with many counts. The chain couples TRBV3-1 to TRBJ2-7, with D unclear. This CDR3 comprises 14 residues. The V end lost 0 bases, the J end lost 2 bases, and 8 bases lay between the germline ends. Per germline, CDR1 LGHDT and CDR2 YNNKEL (reference sequence). This CDR3 reads CASSQEPFPYEQYF. CDR3 bases: TGTGCCAGCAGCCAAGAACCCTTCCCCTACGAGCAGTACTTC.

This clonotype was observed many times. The genes are TRBV7-9 and TRBJ2-2; D unresolved. CDR3 length equals 12 residues. Germline V gene data show CDR1 as SEHNR and CDR2 as FQNEAQ (reference sequence). Trimming took 5 bases from V and 1 from J, leaving 2 bases between them. The CDR3 is CASSLNTGELFF. CDR3 sequence (DNA): TGTGCCAGCAGCCTGAACACCGGGGAGCTGTTTTTT.

This clonotype was recorded many times. The V call is TRBV30, the J call TRBJ1-5; 9 bases match TRBD1. CDR1 is GTSNPN, CDR2 SVGIG, per germline (reference sequence). The CDR3 sequence is 16 residues long. J gave up 5 bases and V 1 base, and 9 bases lay outside the gene matches. As DNA, the CDR3 is TGTGCCTGGAGTGCAGGTTCGACAGGGGGAGATCAGCCCCAGCATTTT. Amino acids: CAWSAGSTGGDQPQHF.

This clonotype was seen more than once but under ten times. This chain uses TRBV30 with TRBJ1-3, with D perhaps TRBD1 (6 bases). V was cut by 0 bases and J by 5 bases, with 17 bases left in between. Germline CDR1 is GTSNPN and CDR2 is SVGIG (reference sequence). This CDR3 has 16 amino acids. CDR3 sequence: CAWSVGVPGARNTIYF. The CDR3 DNA reads TGTGCCTGGAGTGTAGGGGTTCCGGGGGCGCGAAACACCATATATTTT.

Of note for this clonotype: One junction end does not reproduce the germline sequence, and a read error may be involved. The rearrangement links TRBV5-8 to TRBJ2-1; 10 bases are shared with TRBD2. Germline loops: CDR1 SGHTS, CDR2 YDEGEE. CDR3 length equals 15 residues. CDR3 protein: CASSSRASGRPEQFF. In DNA, the CDR3 is TGTGCCAGCAGCTCGCGGGCTAGCGGGAGACCTGAGCAGTTCTTT.

About this clonotype: A read error may produce the germline difference seen at one junction end. The CDR3 nucleotides are TGCGCCAGCGGCTTTGGGACAGGTAGATCCTACGAGCAGTACTTC. Amino acid sequence: CASGFGTGRSYEQYF. V usage is TRBV5-1 and J usage is TRBJ2-7; 8 positions match TRBD1. Germline CDR1 SGHRS, CDR2 YFSETQ. The CDR3 has 15 amino acids.

This clonotype was seen at least ten times. This chain uses TRBV7-2 with TRBJ2-7; D is tentatively TRBD1 or TRBD2 (5 bases each). Germline CDR1 SGHTA, CDR2 FQGNSA. V lost 0 bases, J lost 3 bases, and 9 bases lay in between. The CDR3 length is 14 residues. The chain's CDR3 is CASSLAGVGYEQYF. CDR3 nucleotides: TGTGCCAGCAGCTTAGCGGGGGTTGGCTACGAGCAGTACTTC.

This clonotype was picked up many times. The V and J genes are TRBV12-5 and TRBJ2-6; no clear D. Germline V gene data show CDR1 as LGHNT and CDR2 as FRNRAP. The CDR3 consists of 13 residues. In DNA, the CDR3 is TGTGCCTCCTCGGAGTCTGGGGCCAACGTCCTGACTTTC. Protein sequence: CASSESGANVLTF. The full variable domain, completed using reference TRBV12-5 and TRBJ2-6, is DARVTQTPRHKVTEMGQEVTMRCQPILGHNTVFWYRQTMMQGLELLAYFRNRAPLDDSGMPKDRFSAEMPDATLATLKIQPSEPRDSAVYFCASSESGANVLTFGAGSRLTVL.

This clonotype was picked up many times. The rearrangement links TRBV6-5 to TRBJ2-1, with D maybe TRBD1 (6 bases). The germline CDR1 and CDR2 sequences are MNHEY and SVGAGI. The CDR3 has 15 residues. V lost 3 bases, J lost 1 base, and 10 bases lay in between. This CDR3 is CASSYGQPSYNEQFF. The CDR3 coding sequence is TGTGCCAGCAGTTATGGACAGCCGTCCTACAATGAGCAGTTCTTC.